These T cell receptor beta chains were read from a single sample in a study of graft-versus-host responses after intestinal transplantation. Repertoires were generated with immunoSEQ multiplex PCR, while TCRdb's copy carries only in-frame clones and drops some. The sample includes tens of thousands of clones, 93% of them seen just once. These TCRs are of unknown antigen specificity. Sequences were derived from unstimulated CD8+ T cells sorted from spleen or lymph node cells, sampled before transplant. Source of these receptors: a human donor who was the organ donor for an intestinal transplant. CDR3s include the opening cysteine and the closing phenylalanine or tryptophan. D genes are given only for firm matches. Part of the rows lack a size; the others show once, few, many or a class for expanded clones.

-	TRBV11-2	-	TRBJ2-3	TGTGCCAGCAACTCGTATGACCCCGACACAGATACGCAGTATTTT	CASNSYDPDTDTQYF
-	TRBV2	TRBD1	TRBJ1-3	TGTGCCATCAGGGACAGGGGAAACACCATATATTTT	CAIRDRGNTIYF
-	TRBV9	-	TRBJ2-3	TGTGCCAGCAGCGCATCAGGACCCACAGATACGCAGTATTTT	CASSASGPTDTQYF
-	TRBV4-1	-	TRBJ1-1	TGCGCCAGCAGCCAAGGATTAGAAGCTTTCTTT	CASSQGLEAFF
once	TRBV6-1	-	TRBJ1-5	TGTGCCAGCAGTCCGGGACCGCCGAGCAATCAGCCCCAGCATTTT	CASSPGPPSNQPQHF
once	TRBV7-9	-	TRBJ2-1	TGTGCCAGCAGCTCGACAGACAGTCACAATGAGCAGTTCTTC	CASSSTDSHNEQFF
-	TRBV28	-	TRBJ2-1	TGTGCCAGCATCTCAGCTTACAATGAGCAGTTCTTC	CASISAYNEQFF
-	TRBV6-5	TRBD2	TRBJ2-1	TGTGCCAGCAGTCTAGCGGGTAACCACAATGAGCAGTTCTTC	CASSLAGNHNEQFF
-	TRBV6-6	-	TRBJ1-6	TGTGCCAGCATGGGGACACCCCCCTTGGAACCCCTCCACTTT	CASMGTPPLEPLHF
-	TRBV6-1	TRBD1	TRBJ1-1	TGTGCCAGCAGTGCCCTAGGGACAGGGACCGAAGCTTTCTTT	CASSALGTGTEAFF
-	TRBV19	TRBD2	TRBJ2-2	TGTGCCAGTAGTACCGGACTAGCGGGAGATAACACCGGGGAGCTGTTTTTT	CASSTGLAGDNTGELFF
-	TRBV5-6	-	TRBJ1-2	TGTGCCAGCAGCTTGGGGGGCTATAGGGGCTACACCTTC	CASSLGGYRGYTF
-	TRBV5-1	-	TRBJ1-1	TGCGCCAGCAGCTCAAATAGGAACACTGAAGCTTTCTTT	CASSSNRNTEAFF
once	TRBV11-2	-	TRBJ1-4	TGTGCCAGCAGCTTAGGTTTGGAAAAACTGTTTTTT	CASSLGLEKLFF
-	TRBV9	-	TRBJ2-3	TGTGCCAGCAGCGACCGATTGGGCACAGATACGCAGTATTTT	CASSDRLGTDTQYF
-	TRBV7-2	TRBD1	TRBJ2-2	TGTGCCAAGGGGACAGACACCGGGGAGCTGTTTTTT	CAKGTDTGELFF
-	TRBV6-1	-	TRBJ2-7	TGTGCCAGCAGTGAAGCCGGAGGAATAAGGGACTTC	CASSEAGGIRDF
once	TRBV11-3	-	TRBJ2-7	TGTGCCAGCAGCCCCGAGGGTGCGACCTACGAGCAGTACTTC	CASSPEGATYEQYF
-	TRBV7-9	TRBD2	TRBJ2-7	TGTGCCAGCAGCTTACCGACTAGCGGGAACCCCACCTACGAGCAGTACTTC	CASSLPTSGNPTYEQYF
-	TRBV7-9	-	TRBJ2-7	TGTGCCAGCAGCTTGTCGGATAGAACTTACGAGCAGTACTTC	CASSLSDRTYEQYF
-	TRBV7-6	-	TRBJ2-2	TGTGCCAGCAGCTTGACATTACTCACCGGGGAGCTGTTTTTT	CASSLTLLTGELFF
-	TRBV7-8	-	TRBJ2-1	TGTGCCAGCAGCTTATGGTGGGAAAGGTCCTACAATGAGCAGTTCTTC	CASSLWWERSYNEQFF
once	TRBV4-2	-	TRBJ2-7	TGTGCCAGCAGCCAAGAGGGGTGGGGGGCCTACGAGCAGTACTTC	CASSQEGWGAYEQYF
-	TRBV11-3	TRBD2	TRBJ2-2	TGTGCCAGCAGCCCCCGACTAGCGGGAGGGGCCAACACCGGGGAGCTGTTTTTT	CASSPRLAGGANTGELFF
-	TRBV27	TRBD2	TRBJ2-1	TGTGCCAGCAGTCCTAGCGGGAGGGGGGATGAGCAGTTCTTC	CASSPSGRGDEQFF
-	TRBV6-5	-	TRBJ1-1	TGTGCCAGCAGTGTCGACAGGAGGGCTTTCTTT	CASSVDRRAFF
-	TRBV28	-	TRBJ2-5	TGCGCCAGCAGTTTTTTGGCTAGCCAAGAGACCCAGTACTTC	CASSFLASQETQYF
-	TRBV4-2	-	TRBJ2-2	TGTGCCAGCAGCCTAGGACTTAACACCGGGGAGCTGTTTTTT	CASSLGLNTGELFF
-	TRBV29-1	TRBD1	TRBJ1-1	TGCAGCGTTGAAGAGGGGAGGGACAGGGTAAGCACTGAAGCTTTCTTT	CSVEEGRDRVSTEAFF
-	TRBV15	-	TRBJ1-3	TGTGCCACCAGCAGAGCAGGGAACTCTGGAAACACCATATATTTT	CATSRAGNSGNTIYF
-	TRBV27	-	TRBJ2-3	TGTGCCAGCAGTTTCGGGGCCAGCACAGATACGCAGTATTTT	CASSFGASTDTQYF
-	TRBV9	TRBD2	TRBJ2-3	TGTGCCAGCAGCGTATTCCAGACTAGCGTAGTGACAGATACGCAGTATTTT	CASSVFQTSVVTDTQYF
-	TRBV5-8	TRBD2	TRBJ2-1	TGTGCCAGCAGCTTGGTTCCTAGCGGGAATGTGTGGTCGGGCCGCAATGAGCAGTTCTTC	CASSLVPSGNVWSGRNEQFF
-	TRBV9	-	TRBJ1-2	TGTGCCAGCAGCGGACATAACTATGGCTACACCTTC	CASSGHNYGYTF
-	TRBV19	TRBD2	TRBJ2-7	TGTGCCAGTAGTGTTGGACTAGGGCCCCCCTACGAGCAGTACTTC	CASSVGLGPPYEQYF
-	TRBV28	-	TRBJ2-2	TGTGCCAACAATATTCAGAGGGGAGCGAACACCGGGGAGCTGTTTTTT	CANNIQRGANTGELFF
-	TRBV14	-	TRBJ1-6	TGTGCCAGCAGCCGGAGGGGAACCTATAATTCACCCCTCCACTTT	CASSRRGTYNSPLHF
-	TRBV7-6	TRBD2	TRBJ2-3	TGTGCCAGCAGCTATGAGACTAGCGGGACCGATACGCAGTATTTT	CASSYETSGTDTQYF
-	TRBV4-3	TRBD2	TRBJ2-1	TGCGCCAGCAGCCAAGGGAGAGTAGCGGGCCGCTCCTACAATGAGCAGTTCTTC	CASSQGRVAGRSYNEQFF
-	TRBV5-4	-	TRBJ2-1	TGTGCCAGCAGCTGGGGGGCAGGGTGGGATGAGCAGTTCTTC	CASSWGAGWDEQFF
-	TRBV11-2	TRBD2	TRBJ2-7	TGTGCCAGCAGCTTAGATATCCTAGCGGGGAACGAGCAGTACTTC	CASSLDILAGNEQYF
-	TRBV19	-	TRBJ1-5	TGTGCCAGTAGTCTCGCAGTCTCCAATCAGCCCCAGCATTTT	CASSLAVSNQPQHF
-	TRBV7-8	-	TRBJ2-3	TGTGCCAGCAGCGCCGCGTGGCAGGGCACAGATACGCAGTATTTT	CASSAAWQGTDTQYF
-	TRBV28	TRBD1	TRBJ2-7	TGTGCCAGCAGTTTAGAATTCAGGGACAGGGCCTCCTACGAGCAGTACTTC	CASSLEFRDRASYEQYF
-	TRBV4-1	-	TRBJ1-1	TGCGCCAGCAGCCACAAAGCGGGACCGAACACTGAAGCTTTCTTT	CASSHKAGPNTEAFF
-	TRBV13	-	TRBJ2-1	TGTGCCAGCAGAAATCCCACATGGGCTCCCTACAATGAGCAGTTCTTC	CASRNPTWAPYNEQFF
once	TRBV28	TRBD2	TRBJ2-5	TGTGCCAGCAGTTTACCCCTAGCGGGAGAAGTAGTACGCGAGACCCAGTACTTC	CASSLPLAGEVVRETQYF
-	TRBV28	TRBD1	TRBJ2-1	TGTGCCAGCAGCTTACAGTGGGACAGGAGCATAAGCTCCTACAATGAGCAGTTCTTC	CASSLQWDRSISSYNEQFF
-	TRBV5-6	-	TRBJ1-6	TGTGCCAGCAGCAACAGTGATAATTCACCCCTCCACTTT	CASSNSDNSPLHF
-	TRBV7-7	-	TRBJ2-2	TGTGCCAGCAGCTTGGGTTCAGGGAACACCGGGGAGCTGTTTTTT	CASSLGSGNTGELFF
-	TRBV28	-	TRBJ2-2	TGTGCCAGCAGTTTATATCTAGCGAGGACCGGGGAGCTGTTTTTT	CASSLYLARTGELFF